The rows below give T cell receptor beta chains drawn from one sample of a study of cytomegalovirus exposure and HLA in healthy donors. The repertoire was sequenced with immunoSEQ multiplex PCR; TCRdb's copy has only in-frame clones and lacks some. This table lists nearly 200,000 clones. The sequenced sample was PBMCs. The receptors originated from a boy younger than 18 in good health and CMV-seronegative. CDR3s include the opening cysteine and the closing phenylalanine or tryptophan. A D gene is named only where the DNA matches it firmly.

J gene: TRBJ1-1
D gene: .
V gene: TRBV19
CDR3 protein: CASSTSVLNTEAFF
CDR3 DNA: TGTGCCAGTAGTACCTCGGTTTTGAACACTGAAGCTTTCTTT

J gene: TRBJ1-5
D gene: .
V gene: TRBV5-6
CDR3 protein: CASSFYDRDNQPQHF
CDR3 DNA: TGTGCCAGCAGCTTTTATGACAGAGACAATCAGCCCCAGCATTTT

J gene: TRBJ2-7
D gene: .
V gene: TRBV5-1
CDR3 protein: CASSLLLPTADRGYEQYF
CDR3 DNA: TGCGCCAGCAGCTTGCTCCTTCCAACAGCCGACCGGGGGTACGAGCAGTACTTC

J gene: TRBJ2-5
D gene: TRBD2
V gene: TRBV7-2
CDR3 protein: CASSSFHRSGGETQYF
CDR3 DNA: TGTGCCAGCAGCTCCTTCCACCGCTCGGGAGGAGAGACCCAGTACTTC

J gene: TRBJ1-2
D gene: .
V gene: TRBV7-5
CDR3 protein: CVRSLGVWPIMESYTF
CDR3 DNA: TGTGTCAGAAGCTTAGGGGTGTGGCCAATAATGGAGAGCTACACCTTC

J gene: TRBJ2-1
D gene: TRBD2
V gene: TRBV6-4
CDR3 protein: CASSDTQRGYNEQFF
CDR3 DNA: TGTGCCAGCAGTGATACCCAGCGGGGGTACAATGAGCAGTTCTTC

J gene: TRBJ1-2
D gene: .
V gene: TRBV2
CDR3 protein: CASNWENYGYTF
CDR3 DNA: TGTGCCAGCAACTGGGAGAACTATGGCTACACCTTC

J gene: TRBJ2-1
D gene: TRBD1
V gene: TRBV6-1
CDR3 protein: CASRGQGGSVEQFF
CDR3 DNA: TGTGCCAGCAGGGGACAGGGAGGATCTGTTGAGCAGTTCTTC

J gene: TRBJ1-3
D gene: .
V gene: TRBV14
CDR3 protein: CASSQDADGNTIYF
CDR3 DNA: TGTGCCAGCAGCCAAGATGCAGATGGAAACACCATATATTTT

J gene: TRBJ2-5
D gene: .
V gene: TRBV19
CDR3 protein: CASSPRQFQETQYF
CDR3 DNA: TGTGCCAGTAGTCCACGACAGTTCCAAGAGACCCAGTACTTC

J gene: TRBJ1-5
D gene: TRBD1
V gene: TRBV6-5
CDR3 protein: CASSYPGQLSNQPQHF
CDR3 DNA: TGTGCCAGCAGTTACCCGGGACAGCTTAGCAATCAGCCCCAGCATTTT

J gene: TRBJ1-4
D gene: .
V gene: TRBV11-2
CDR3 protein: CASSLGARNEKLFF
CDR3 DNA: TGTGCCAGCAGCTTAGGCGCCCGAAATGAAAAACTGTTTTTT

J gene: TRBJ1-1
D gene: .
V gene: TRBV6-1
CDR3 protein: CASIYGQTEAFF
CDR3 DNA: TGTGCCAGCATCTATGGACAGACTGAAGCTTTCTTT

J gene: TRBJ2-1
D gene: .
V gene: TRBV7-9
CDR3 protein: CASGPRGGYNEQFF
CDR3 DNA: TGTGCCAGTGGGCCCCGGGGTGGGTATAATGAGCAGTTCTTC

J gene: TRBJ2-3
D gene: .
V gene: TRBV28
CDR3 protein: CASSPDSYTDTQYF
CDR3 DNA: TGTGCCAGCAGTCCTGACAGCTACACAGATACGCAGTATTTT

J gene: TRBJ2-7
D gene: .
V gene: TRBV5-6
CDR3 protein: CASSFLNGQGGGQYF
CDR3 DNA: TGTGCCAGCAGCTTTTTGAACGGTCAGGGAGGAGGGCAGTACTTC

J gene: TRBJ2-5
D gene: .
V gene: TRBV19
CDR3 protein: CASSILDTLGETQYF
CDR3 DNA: TGTGCCAGTAGTATCCTGGACACCCTGGGCGAGACCCAGTACTTC

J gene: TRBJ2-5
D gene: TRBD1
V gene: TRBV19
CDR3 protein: CASSIVGTGMETQYF
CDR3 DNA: TGTGCCAGTAGTATAGTTGGGACAGGGATGGAGACCCAGTACTTC

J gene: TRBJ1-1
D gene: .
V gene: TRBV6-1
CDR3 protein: CASSEASAGGTEAFF
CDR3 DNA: TGTGCCAGCAGTGAAGCGTCCGCAGGTGGAACTGAAGCTTTCTTT

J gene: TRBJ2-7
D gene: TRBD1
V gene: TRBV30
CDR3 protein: CAWSLAGGSYEQYF
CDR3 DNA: TGTGCCTGGAGTCTGGCAGGGGGCTCTTACGAGCAGTACTTC

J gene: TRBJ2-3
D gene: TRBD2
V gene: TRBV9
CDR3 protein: CASSVDSGLAADTQYF
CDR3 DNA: TGTGCCAGCAGCGTAGACTCGGGACTAGCGGCAGATACGCAGTATTTT

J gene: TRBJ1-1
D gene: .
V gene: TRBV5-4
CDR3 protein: CASSWANTEAFF
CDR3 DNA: TGTGCCAGCAGCTGGGCAAACACTGAAGCTTTCTTT

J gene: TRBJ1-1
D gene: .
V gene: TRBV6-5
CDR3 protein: CALGDNTEAFF
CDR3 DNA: TGTGCCCTAGGGGATAACACTGAAGCTTTCTTT

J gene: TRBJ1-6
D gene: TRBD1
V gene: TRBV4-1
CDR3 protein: CASSQAARGTGNSPLHF
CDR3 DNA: TGCGCCAGCAGCCAAGCCGCCAGGGGGACAGGGAATTCACCCCTCCACTTT